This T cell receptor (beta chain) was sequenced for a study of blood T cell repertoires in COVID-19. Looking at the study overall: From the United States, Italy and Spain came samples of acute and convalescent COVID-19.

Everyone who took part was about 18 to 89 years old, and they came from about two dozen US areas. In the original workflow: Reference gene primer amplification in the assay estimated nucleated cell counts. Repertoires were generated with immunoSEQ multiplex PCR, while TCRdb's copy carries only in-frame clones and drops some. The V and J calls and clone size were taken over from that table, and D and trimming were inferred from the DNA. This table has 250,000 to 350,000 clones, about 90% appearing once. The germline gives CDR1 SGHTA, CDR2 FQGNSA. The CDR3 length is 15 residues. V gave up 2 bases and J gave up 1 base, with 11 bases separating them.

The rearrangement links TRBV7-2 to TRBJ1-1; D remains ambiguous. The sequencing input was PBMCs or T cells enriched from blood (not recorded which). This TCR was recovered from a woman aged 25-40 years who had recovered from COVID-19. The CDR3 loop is CASSLSQATNTEAFF. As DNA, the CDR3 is TGTGCCAGCAGCTTAAGCCAGGCGACGAACACTGAAGCTTTCTTT.